The entry that follows covers one T cell receptor beta chain sequence. The V gene lost 2 bases and the J gene lost 4 bases, with 8 bases spanning the gap. The CDR3 is 13 amino acids. As handled by the study authors: The authors estimated nucleated cell counts from reference gene primer amplification. Clones were sequenced by immunoSEQ multiplex PCR, and TCRdb holds only the in-frame ones, with some missing. V, J and clone size are taken as reported in that table, and D and trimming were inferred from the DNA itself. The repertoire holds 65,000 to 85,000 clones, with 80% to 90% as singletons. This sample is part of a study of blood T cell repertoires in COVID-19. Study-wide context: Sample material is recorded as cDNA or gDNA derived from T cells, B-cell-depleted T cells, or PBMCs.

The source material was peripheral blood. The chain has TRBV12-3 or TRBV12-4 and TRBJ1-2; D not resolved. The receptor was derived from a woman aged 55 to 70 with acute or convalescent COVID-19. This chain's CDR3 is CASSLSYGYGYTF. CDR3 coding DNA: TGTGCCAGCAGTTTATCTTACGGCTATGGCTACACCTTC.